The source of this T cell receptor (beta chain) is a study of shared clonotypes between healthy human individuals. Study results and caveats: Of the naive CD4 clonotypes, around 5% were shared across a handful of donors.

Points on this clone: Its antigen is not known.

In germline, CDR1 is SGHTA, CDR2 FQGNSA. The CDR3 runs to 12 residues. Trimming cost V 5 bases and J 6 bases, with 10 bases left between them. In the original processing: Junction-only sequences without quality scores were provided by ImmunoSEQ, so filtering was different. Sequencing used immunoSEQ multiplex PCR; TCRdb keeps in-frame clones, though not all of them. V and J calls and clone size are as listed in that table; D and trimming were resolved from the DNA. The sample yields roughly 1,500,000 clones, approximately 98% seen once. V is TRBV7-2 and J is TRBJ1-1; D gene ambiguous. Material for sequencing was naive CD4+ T cells sorted from blood. Subset reported: CD45RA+ positively selected. The TCR comes from a man under 40 in good health. The CDR3 DNA reads as TGTGCCAGCAGCACCGCAAGCCCTGAAGCTTTCTTT. Translating gives CASSTASPEAFF.